This TCR beta chain was captured in a study of CD8 T cells in ankylosing spondylitis. Points from the study as a whole: Ankylosing spondylitis blood appeared to carry a characteristic TCR beta motif of fewer than 10 highly homologous variants.

Germline assignment: CDR1 MNHNS and CDR2 SASEGT. Trimming cost V 5 bases and J 3 bases, with 13 bases left between them. This CDR3 is 14 amino acids long. About this clonotype: Its antigen remains unidentified.

Using its own MiXCR run on the 5' RACE reads, TCRdb lists one record per CDR3 protein. The table lists about 420,000 distinct CDR3 sequences, about 20% of them singletons. What was sequenced was blood, either unsorted or a sorted T cell fraction (not recorded which). This chain links TRBV6-1 with TRBJ1-2; D not certain. The TCR comes from a male donor with ankylosing spondylitis. The CDR3 loop is CASSRLTRDYGYTF. The CDR3 DNA sequence: TGTGCCAGCAGTAGATTGACCCGGGACTATGGCTACACCTTC.